This paragraph reports one T cell receptor (beta chain). The antigen is not known. The source of the sample is a study of cytomegalovirus exposure and HLA in healthy donors. Notes on the study in general: Later work found most CMV-associated TCR beta chains apparently HLA-restricted. Most TCR sequences showed up rarely, but some public TCRs showed up in many donors. In vitro data verified three CMV-associated chains as specific for CMV antigens.

Everyone who donated was a healthy bone marrow donor. PCR was performed using 60 Vbeta and 13 Jbeta primers. TCRdb's table, derived via immunoSEQ multiplex PCR, lists solely in-frame clones and lacks some. The data hold about 250,000 clones, with around nine tenths observed a single time. The sequence was collected from a girl aged 2 to 9 in good health and CMV-seronegative. Sequences were obtained from PBMCs.

CDR3 amino acids: CASSRRQVLMNTEAFF. The DNA of the CDR3 is TGTGCCAGTAGTCGGCGTCAGGTCCTTATGAACACTGAAGCTTTCTTT. The chain has TRBV19 and TRBJ1-1, with D hard to call. Trimming shortened V by 5 bases and J by 0 bases, and 16 bases separated the two germline ends. Germline V gene sequence: CDR1 LNHDA, CDR2 SQIVND (reference sequence). The CDR3 is made up of 16 amino acids.